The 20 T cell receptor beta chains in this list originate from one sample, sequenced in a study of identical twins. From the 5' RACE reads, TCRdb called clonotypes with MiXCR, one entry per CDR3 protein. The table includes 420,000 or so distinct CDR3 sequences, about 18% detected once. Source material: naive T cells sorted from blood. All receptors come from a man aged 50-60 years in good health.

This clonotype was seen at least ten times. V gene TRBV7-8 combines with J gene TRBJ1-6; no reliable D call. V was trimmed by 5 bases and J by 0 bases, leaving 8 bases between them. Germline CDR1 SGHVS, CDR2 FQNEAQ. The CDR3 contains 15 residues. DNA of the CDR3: TGTGCCAGCAGCGACGGTAGCTCCTATAATTCACCCCTCCACTTT. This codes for CASSDGSSYNSPLHF.

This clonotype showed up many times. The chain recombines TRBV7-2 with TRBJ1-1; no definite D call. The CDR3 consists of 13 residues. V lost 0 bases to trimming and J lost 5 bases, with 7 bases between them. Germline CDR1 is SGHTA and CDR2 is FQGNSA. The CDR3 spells CASSLASTTEAFF. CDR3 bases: TGTGCCAGCAGCTTAGCTTCGACTACTGAAGCTTTCTTT.

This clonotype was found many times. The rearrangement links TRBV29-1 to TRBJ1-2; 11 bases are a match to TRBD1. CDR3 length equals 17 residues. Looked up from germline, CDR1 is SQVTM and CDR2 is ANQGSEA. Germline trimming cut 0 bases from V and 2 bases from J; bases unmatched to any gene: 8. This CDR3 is CSVEEVGGTGGNYGYTF. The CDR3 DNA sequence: TGCAGCGTTGAAGAGGTCGGAGGGACAGGGGGGAACTATGGCTACACCTTC. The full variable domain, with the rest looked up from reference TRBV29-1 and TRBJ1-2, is SAVISQKPSRDICQRGTSLTIQCQVDSQVTMMFWYRQQPGQSLTLIATANQGSEATYESGFVIDKFPISRPNLTFSTLTVSNMSPEDSSIYLCSVEEVGGTGGNYGYTFGSGTRLTVV.

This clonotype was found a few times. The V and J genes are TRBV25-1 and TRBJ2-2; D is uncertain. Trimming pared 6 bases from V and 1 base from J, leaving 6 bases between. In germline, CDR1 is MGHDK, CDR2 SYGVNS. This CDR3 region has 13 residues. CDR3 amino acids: CASRGWNTGELFF. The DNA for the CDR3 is TGTGCCAGCAGGGGATGGAACACCGGGGAGCTGTTTTTT.

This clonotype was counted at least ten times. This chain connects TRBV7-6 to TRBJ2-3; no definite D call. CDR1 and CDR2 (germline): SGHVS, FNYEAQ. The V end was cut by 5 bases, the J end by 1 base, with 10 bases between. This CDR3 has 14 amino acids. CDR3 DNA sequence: TGTGCCAGCAGCAGAATACCGGGCACAGATACGCAGTATTTT. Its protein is CASSRIPGTDTQYF.

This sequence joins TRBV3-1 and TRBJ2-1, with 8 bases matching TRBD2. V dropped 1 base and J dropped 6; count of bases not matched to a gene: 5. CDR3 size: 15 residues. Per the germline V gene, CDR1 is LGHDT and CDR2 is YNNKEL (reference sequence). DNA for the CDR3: TGTGCCAGCAGCCAAGTTCGGGGGGGTGGCAATGAGCAGTTCTTC. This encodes CASSQVRGGGNEQFF.

Written as DNA, the CDR3 is TGTGCCACCAGTGATTGGCAGGGGCCAACGAACACCGGGGAGCTGTTTTTT. It yields the protein CATSDWQGPTNTGELFF. The rearrangement joins TRBV24-1 to TRBJ2-2; D possibly corresponds to TRBD1 (6 bases). V was clipped by 2 bases and J by 0 bases, with 12 bases between them. The CDR3 is 17 residues long. Germline V lookup: CDR1 KGHDR, CDR2 SFDVKD.

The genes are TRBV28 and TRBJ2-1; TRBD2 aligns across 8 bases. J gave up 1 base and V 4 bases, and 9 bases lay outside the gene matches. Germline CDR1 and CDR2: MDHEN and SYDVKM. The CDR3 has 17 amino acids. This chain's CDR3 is CASSYGVAGGSYNEQFF. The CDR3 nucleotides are TGTGCCAGCAGTTACGGGGTGGCGGGGGGATCCTACAATGAGCAGTTCTTC.

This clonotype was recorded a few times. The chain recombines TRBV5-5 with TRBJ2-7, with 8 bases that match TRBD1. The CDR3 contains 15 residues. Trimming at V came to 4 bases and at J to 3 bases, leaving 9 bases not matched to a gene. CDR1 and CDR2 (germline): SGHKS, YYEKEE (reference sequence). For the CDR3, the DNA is TGTGCCAGCAGCACAGGGGGTGGTGTGTTCTACGAGCAGTACTTC. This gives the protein CASSTGGGVFYEQYF. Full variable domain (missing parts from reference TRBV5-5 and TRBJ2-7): DAGVTQSPTHLIKTRGQQVTLRCSPISGHKSVSWYQQVLGQGPQFIFQYYEKEERGRGNFPDRFSARQFPNYSSELNVNALLLGDSALYLCASSTGGGVFYEQYFGPGTRLTVT.

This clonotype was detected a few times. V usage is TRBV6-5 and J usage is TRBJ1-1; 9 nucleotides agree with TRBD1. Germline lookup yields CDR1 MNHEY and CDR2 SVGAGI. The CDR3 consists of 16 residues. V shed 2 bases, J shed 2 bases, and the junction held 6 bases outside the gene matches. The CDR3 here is CASSYGTGIINTEAFF. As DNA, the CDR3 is TGTGCCAGCAGTTACGGGACAGGGATAATCAACACTGAAGCTTTCTTT.

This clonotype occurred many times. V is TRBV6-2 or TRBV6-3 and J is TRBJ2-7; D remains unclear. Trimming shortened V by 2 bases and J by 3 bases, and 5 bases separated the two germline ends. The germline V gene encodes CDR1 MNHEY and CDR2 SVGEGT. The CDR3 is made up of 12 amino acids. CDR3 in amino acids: CASSYIGYEQYF. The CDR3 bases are TGTGCCAGCAGTTACATCGGCTACGAGCAGTACTTC.

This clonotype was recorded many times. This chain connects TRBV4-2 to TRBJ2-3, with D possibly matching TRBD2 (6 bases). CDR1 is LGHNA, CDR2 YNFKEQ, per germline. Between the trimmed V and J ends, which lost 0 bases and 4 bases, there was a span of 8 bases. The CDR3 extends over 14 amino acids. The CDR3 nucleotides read TGTGCCAGCAGCCAAGATACGGGGGCAGATACGCAGTATTTT. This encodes CASSQDTGADTQYF.

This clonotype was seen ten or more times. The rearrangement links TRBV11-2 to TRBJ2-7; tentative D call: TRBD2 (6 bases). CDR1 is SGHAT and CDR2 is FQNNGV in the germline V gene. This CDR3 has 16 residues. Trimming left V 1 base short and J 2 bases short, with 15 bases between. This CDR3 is CASSLGFLAGTYEQYF. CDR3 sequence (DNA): TGTGCCAGCAGCTTAGGTTTCCTGGCGGGGACCTACGAGCAGTACTTC. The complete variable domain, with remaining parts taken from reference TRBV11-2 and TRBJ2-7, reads EAGVAQSPRYKIIEKRQSVAFWCNPISGHATLYWYQQILGQGPKLLIQFQNNGVVDDSQLPKDRFSAERLKGVDSTLKIQPAKLEDSAVYLCASSLGFLAGTYEQYFGPGTRLTVT.

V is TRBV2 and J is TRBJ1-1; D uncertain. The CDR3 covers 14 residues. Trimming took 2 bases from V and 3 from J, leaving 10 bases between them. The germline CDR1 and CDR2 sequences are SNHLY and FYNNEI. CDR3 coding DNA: TGTGCCAGCAGTGAATCTGGGTGGGACACTGAAGCTTTCTTT. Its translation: CASSESGWDTEAFF. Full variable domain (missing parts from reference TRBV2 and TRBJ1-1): EPEVTQTPSHQVTQMGQEVILRCVPISNHLYFYWYRQILGQKVEFLVSFYNNEISEKSEIFDDQFSVERPDGSNFTLKIRSTKLEDSAMYFCASSESGWDTEAFFGQGTRLTVV.

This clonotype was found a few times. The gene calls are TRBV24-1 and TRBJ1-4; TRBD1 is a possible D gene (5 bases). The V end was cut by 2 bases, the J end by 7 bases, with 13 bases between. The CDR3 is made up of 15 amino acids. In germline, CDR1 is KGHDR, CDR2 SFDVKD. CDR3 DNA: TGTGCCACCAGTGATTGGACGCGGGACGGTGAAAAACTGTTTTTT. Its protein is CATSDWTRDGEKLFF.

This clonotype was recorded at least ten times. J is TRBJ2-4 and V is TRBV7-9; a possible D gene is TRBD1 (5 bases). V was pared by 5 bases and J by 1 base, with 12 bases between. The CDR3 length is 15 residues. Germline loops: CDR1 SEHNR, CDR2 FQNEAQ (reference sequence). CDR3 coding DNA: TGTGCCAGCAGCCCTCAAGCAGGGGCCAAAAACATTCAGTACTTC. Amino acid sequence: CASSPQAGAKNIQYF.

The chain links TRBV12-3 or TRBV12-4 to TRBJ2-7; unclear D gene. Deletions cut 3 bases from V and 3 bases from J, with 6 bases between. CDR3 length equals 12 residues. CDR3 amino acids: CASSLLIYEQYF. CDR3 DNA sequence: TGTGCCAGCAGTTTGCTTATCTACGAGCAGTACTTC.

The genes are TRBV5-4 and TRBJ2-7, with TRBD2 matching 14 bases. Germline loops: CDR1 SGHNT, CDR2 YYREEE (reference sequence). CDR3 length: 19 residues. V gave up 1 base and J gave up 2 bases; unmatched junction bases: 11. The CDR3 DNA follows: TGTGCCAGCAGCTTGCCCCCAGGACTAGCGGGAGGCACTACCTACGAGCAGTACTTC. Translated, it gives CASSLPPGLAGGTTYEQYF.

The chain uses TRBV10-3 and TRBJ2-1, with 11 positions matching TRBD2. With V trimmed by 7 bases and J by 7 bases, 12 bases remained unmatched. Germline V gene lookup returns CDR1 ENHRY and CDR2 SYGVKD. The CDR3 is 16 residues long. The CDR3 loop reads CAIIGVSGRARNEQFF. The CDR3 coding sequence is TGTGCCATCATTGGGGTTAGCGGGAGGGCCCGGAATGAGCAGTTCTTC.

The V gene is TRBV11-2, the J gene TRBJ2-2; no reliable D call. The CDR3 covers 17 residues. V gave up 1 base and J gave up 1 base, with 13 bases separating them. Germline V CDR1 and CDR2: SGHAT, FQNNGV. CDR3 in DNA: TGTGCCAGCAGCTTAGTGGTTAGCCTTCTGAACACCGGGGAGCTGTTTTTT. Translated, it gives CASSLVVSLLNTGELFF.